These 11 T cell receptor beta chains share one sample of origin, sequenced in a study of blood T cell repertoires in COVID-19. The data were produced by immunoSEQ multiplex PCR, yet TCRdb's version contains in-frame clones alone and is incomplete. Of 150,000 to 200,000 clones in the sample, more than 85% are singletons; the top ten hold more than 0.75%. Sequencing was done on a sample of peripheral blood. All receptors come from a man younger than 35 with acute or convalescent COVID-19.

This chain connects TRBV28 to TRBJ1-5; TRBD1 matches 10 bases. Germline V lookup: CDR1 MDHEN, CDR2 SYDVKM. The CDR3 covers 14 residues. V lost 4 bases, J lost 9 bases, and 6 bases stayed unmatched. CDR3 residues: CASSSGQGPPPQHF. The CDR3 nucleotides are TGTGCCAGCAGTTCGGGACAGGGGCCTCCGCCCCAGCATTTT.

There are a few counts of this clone. The chain carries TRBV18 and TRBJ1-2, with 7 bases lining up with TRBD1. The CDR3 is 13 amino acids. Germline V gene data show CDR1 as KGHSH and CDR2 as LQKENI. Losses at the gene ends were 5 bases for V and 8 bases for J; bases not matched to a gene: 8. As DNA, the CDR3 is TGTGCCAGCTCATCAACAGGGGAAAGCGGCTACACCTTC. The encoded protein is CASSSTGESGYTF. Variable domain in full (rest from reference TRBV18 and TRBJ1-2): NAGVMQNPRHLVRRRGQEARLRCSPMKGHSHVYWYRQLPEEGLKFMVYLQKENIIDESGMPKERFSAEFPKEGPSILRIQQVVRGDSAAYFCASSSTGESGYTFGSGTRLTVV.

This chain connects TRBV21-1 to TRBJ2-3; TRBD2, the table's D call, lacks a check against the DNA. TRBV21-1 is a documented pseudogene. This CDR3 region has 15 residues. CDR3 bases: TGTGCCAGCAGCAAAGATCCGGGATGGACAGATACGCAGTATTTT. Its translation: CASSKDPGWTDTQYF.

The genes are TRBV20-1 and TRBJ1-2, with D uncertain. The CDR3 spans 11 residues. V lost 3 bases and J lost 4, with 6 bases in between. Germline V lookup: CDR1 DFQATT, CDR2 SNEGSKA (reference sequence). In nucleotides, the CDR3 is TGCAGTGCTAGGGAGTCCTATGGCTACACCTTC. Protein product: CSARESYGYTF.

The chain links TRBV28 to TRBJ1-1, with TRBD1 matching 8 bases. V was clipped by 4 bases and J by 4 bases; unmatched bases: 11. Germline lookup yields CDR1 MDHEN and CDR2 SYDVKM. CDR3 length: 16 amino acids. The CDR3 DNA follows: TGTGCCAGCAGTTACATAGACAGGGGTGTAGGCACTGAAGCTTTCTTT. Translated, it gives CASSYIDRGVGTEAFF. The variable domain in full, completed from reference TRBV28 and TRBJ1-1, reads DVKVTQSSRYLVKRTGEKVFLECVQDMDHENMFWYRQDPGLGLRLIYFSYDVKMKEKGDIPEGYSVSREKKERFSLILESASTNQTSMYLCASSYIDRGVGTEAFFGQGTRLTVV.

The chain is built from TRBV29-1 and TRBJ2-2, with a weak D call TRBD1 (6 bases). CDR3 length equals 15 residues. V was cut by 4 bases and J by 3 bases, with 15 bases left in between. The germline V gene encodes CDR1 SQVTM and CDR2 ANQGSEA. The CDR3 bases are TGCAGCGTTGGGGGGCAGCCCATGGACACCGGGGAGCTGTTTTTT. Protein sequence: CSVGGQPMDTGELFF.

The chain links TRBV3-1 (or the pseudogene TRBV3-2) to TRBJ2-5; a possible D gene is TRBD2 (5 bases). The CDR3 runs 14 residues. The V gene lost 3 bases and the J gene lost 5 bases, with 13 bases spanning the gap. Germline CDR1 reads LGHDT; CDR2 reads YNNKEL (reference sequence). As DNA, the CDR3 is TGTGCCAGCAGCCAGGGCCGACGAGGGGAGACCCAGTACTTC. This gives the protein CASSQGRRGETQYF.

This chain uses TRBV4-1 with TRBJ1-5, with a tentative D call TRBD1 (6 bases). The CDR3 totals 16 residues. Looked up from germline, CDR1 is MGHRA and CDR2 is YSYEKL. Trimming took 2 bases from V and 7 from J, leaving 18 bases between them. The CDR3 reads CASSQPYRAGRQPQHF. The CDR3, as DNA: TGCGCCAGCAGCCAACCCTACAGGGCGGGTAGACAGCCCCAGCATTTT.

This chain connects TRBV30 to TRBJ1-1; 7 nucleotides match TRBD1. The CDR3 consists of 12 residues. CDR1 GTSNPN and CDR2 SVGIG come from the germline V gene (reference sequence). The CDR3 DNA sequence: TGTGCTTATGACAGGGCGAACACTGAAGCTTTCTTT. Its translation: CAYDRANTEAFF.

The CDR3 coding sequence is TGTGCCAGCAGCCCCCTCTTAATTCCCGGGGGTGGGAACACTGAAGCTTTCTTT. Amino acids: CASSPLLIPGGGNTEAFF. The chain uses TRBV7-8 and TRBJ1-1, with a possible D match to TRBD1 (5 bases). The CDR3 runs 18 residues. V lost 5 bases and J lost 1, with 23 bases in between. CDR1 is SGHVS and CDR2 is FQNEAQ in the germline V gene.

The chain links TRBV19 to TRBJ1-2; perhaps TRBD1 as D (6 bases). CDR1 and CDR2 from the germline V gene are LNHDA and SQIVND (reference sequence). V was shortened by 4 bases and J by 4 bases, with 7 bases between the two germline ends. This CDR3 contains 12 residues. The CDR3 nucleotides read TGTGCCAGTAGTAAGACAGGCTATGGCTACACCTTC. It yields the protein CASSKTGYGYTF.